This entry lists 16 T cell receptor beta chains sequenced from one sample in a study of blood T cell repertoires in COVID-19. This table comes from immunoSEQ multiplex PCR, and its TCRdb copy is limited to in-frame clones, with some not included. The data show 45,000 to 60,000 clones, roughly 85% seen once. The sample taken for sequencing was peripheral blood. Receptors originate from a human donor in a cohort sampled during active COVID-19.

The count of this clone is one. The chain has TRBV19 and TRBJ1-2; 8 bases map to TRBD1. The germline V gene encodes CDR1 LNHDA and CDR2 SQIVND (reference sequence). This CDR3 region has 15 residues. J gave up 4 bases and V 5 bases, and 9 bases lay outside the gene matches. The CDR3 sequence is CASSPRTGPIYGYTF. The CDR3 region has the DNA TGTGCCAGTAGTCCCCGGACAGGGCCCATCTATGGCTACACCTTC.

The CDR3 loop is CASSLLQGSQPQHF. The CDR3 region has the DNA TGTGCCAGCAGCCTTCTACAGGGTTCCCAGCCCCAGCATTTT. This chain joins TRBV6-6 and TRBJ1-5; weak D call: TRBD1 (6 bases). CDR1 is MNHNY, CDR2 SVGAGI, per germline (reference sequence). The V end was cut by 6 bases, the J end by 7 bases, with 16 bases between. The CDR3 has 14 residues.

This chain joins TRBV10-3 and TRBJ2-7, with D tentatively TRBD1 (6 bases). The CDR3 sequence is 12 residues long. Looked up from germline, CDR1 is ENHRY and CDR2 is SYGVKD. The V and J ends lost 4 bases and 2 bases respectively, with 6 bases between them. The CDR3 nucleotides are TGTGCCATCAGTGGGACAGCCTACGAGCAGTACTTC. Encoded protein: CAISGTAYEQYF.

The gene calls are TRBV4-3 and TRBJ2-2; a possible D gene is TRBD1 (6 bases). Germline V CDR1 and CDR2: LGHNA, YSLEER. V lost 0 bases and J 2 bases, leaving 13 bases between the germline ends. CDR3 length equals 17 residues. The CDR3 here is CASSQDIEDRNTGELFF. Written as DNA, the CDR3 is TGCGCCAGCAGCCAAGATATTGAGGACAGAAACACCGGGGAGCTGTTTTTT.

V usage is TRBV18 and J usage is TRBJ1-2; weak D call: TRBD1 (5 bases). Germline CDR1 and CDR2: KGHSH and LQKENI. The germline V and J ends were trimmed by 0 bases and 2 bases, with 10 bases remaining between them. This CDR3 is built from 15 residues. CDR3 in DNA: TGTGCCAGCTCACCACCGGGACTCTCCAACTATGGCTACACCTTC. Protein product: CASSPPGLSNYGYTF.

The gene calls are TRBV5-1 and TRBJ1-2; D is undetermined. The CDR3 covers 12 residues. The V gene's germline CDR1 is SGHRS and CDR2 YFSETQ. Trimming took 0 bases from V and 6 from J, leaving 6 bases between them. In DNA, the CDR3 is TGCGCCAGCAGCTTGGCCCAGGATGGCTACACCTTC. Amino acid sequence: CASSLAQDGYTF.

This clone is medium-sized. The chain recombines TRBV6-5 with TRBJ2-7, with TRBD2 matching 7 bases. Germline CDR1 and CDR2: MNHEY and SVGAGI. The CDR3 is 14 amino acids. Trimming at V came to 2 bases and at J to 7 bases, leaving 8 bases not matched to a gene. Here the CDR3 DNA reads TGTGCCAGCAGTTACAACGGGGGGTTGGAAGAGCAGTACTTC. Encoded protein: CASSYNGGLEEQYF.

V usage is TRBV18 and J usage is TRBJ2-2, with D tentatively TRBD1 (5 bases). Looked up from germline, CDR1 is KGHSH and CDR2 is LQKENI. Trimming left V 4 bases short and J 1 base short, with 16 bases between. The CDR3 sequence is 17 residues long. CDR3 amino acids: CASSHRQSPKNTGELFF. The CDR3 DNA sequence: TGTGCCAGCTCACATCGACAGTCACCTAAGAACACCGGGGAGCTGTTTTTT.

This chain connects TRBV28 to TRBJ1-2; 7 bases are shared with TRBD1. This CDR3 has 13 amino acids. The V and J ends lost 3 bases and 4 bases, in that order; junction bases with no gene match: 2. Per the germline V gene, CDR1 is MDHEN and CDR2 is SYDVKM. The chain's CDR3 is CASSLGQSYGYTF. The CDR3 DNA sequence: TGTGCCAGCAGTTTGGGACAGAGCTATGGCTACACCTTC.

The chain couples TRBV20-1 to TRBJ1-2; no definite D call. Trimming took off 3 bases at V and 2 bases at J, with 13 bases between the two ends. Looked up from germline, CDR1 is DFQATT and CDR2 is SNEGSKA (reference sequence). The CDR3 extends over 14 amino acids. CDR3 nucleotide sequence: TGCAGTGCTAGTCCCTCGACGGGAAACTATGGCTACACCTTC. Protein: CSASPSTGNYGYTF.

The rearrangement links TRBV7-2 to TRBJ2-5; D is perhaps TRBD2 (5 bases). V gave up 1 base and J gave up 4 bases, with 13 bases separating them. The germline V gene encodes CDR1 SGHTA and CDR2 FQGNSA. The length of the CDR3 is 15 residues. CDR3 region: CASSLGAASPETQYF. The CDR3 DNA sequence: TGTGCCAGCAGCTTAGGAGCGGCTAGCCCAGAGACCCAGTACTTC.

CDR3 loop: CASSPRQGNYGYTF. The DNA of the CDR3 is TGTGCCAGTAGTCCCCGACAGGGAAACTATGGCTACACCTTC. V usage is TRBV19 and J usage is TRBJ1-2; 7 nucleotides line up with TRBD1. Germline V gives CDR1 LNHDA, CDR2 SQIVND (reference sequence). With V trimmed by 5 bases and J by 2 bases, 5 bases remained unmatched. The CDR3 has 14 amino acids. Full variable domain (remainder filled in from reference TRBV19 and TRBJ1-2): DGGITQSPKYLFRKEGQNVTLSCEQNLNHDAMYWYRQDPGQGLRLIYYSQIVNDFQKGDIAEGYSVSREKKESFPLTVTSAQKNPTAFYLCASSPRQGNYGYTFGSGTRLTVV.

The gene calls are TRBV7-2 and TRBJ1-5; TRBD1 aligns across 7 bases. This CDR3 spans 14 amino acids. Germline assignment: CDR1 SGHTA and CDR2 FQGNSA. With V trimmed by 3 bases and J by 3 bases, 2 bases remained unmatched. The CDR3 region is CASSLTGSNQPQHF. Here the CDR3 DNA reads TGTGCCAGCAGCTTGACAGGGTCCAATCAGCCCCAGCATTTT.

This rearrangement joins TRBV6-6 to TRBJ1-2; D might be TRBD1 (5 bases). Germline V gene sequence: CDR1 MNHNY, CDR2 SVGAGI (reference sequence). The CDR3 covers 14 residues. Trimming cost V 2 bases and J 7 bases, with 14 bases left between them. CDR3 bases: TGTGCCAGCAGTTACAGAGGACACGCCACTGGCTACACCTTC. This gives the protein CASSYRGHATGYTF.

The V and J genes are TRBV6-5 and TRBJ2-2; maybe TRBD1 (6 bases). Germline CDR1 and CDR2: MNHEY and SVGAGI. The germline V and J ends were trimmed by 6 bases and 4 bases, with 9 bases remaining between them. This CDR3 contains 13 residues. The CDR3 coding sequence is TGTGCCAGCAGGTCGACAGGCACCGGGGAGCTGTTTTTT. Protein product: CASRSTGTGELFF.

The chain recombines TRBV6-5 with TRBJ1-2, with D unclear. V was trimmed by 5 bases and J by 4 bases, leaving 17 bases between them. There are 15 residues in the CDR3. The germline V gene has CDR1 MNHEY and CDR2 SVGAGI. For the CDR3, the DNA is TGTGCCAGCAGTCCCTCAGGCCGTCAGAGCTATGGCTACACCTTC. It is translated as CASSPSGRQSYGYTF.